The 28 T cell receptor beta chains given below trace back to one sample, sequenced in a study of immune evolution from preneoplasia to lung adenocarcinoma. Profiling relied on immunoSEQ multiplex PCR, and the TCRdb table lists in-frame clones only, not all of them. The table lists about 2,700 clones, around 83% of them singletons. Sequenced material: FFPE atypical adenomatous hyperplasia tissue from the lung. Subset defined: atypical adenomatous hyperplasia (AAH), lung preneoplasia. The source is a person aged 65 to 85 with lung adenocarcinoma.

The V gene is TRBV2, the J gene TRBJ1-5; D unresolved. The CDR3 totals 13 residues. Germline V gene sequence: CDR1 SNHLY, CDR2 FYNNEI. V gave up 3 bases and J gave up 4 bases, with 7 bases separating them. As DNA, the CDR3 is TGTGCCAGCAGTGACTCTTGGAATCAGCCCCAGCATTTT. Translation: CASSDSWNQPQHF.

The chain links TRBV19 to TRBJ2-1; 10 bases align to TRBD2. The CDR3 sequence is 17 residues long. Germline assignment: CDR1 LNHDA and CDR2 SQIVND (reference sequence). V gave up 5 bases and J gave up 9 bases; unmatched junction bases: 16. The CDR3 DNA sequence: TGTGCCAGTAGTCCACAAAATCTAGCGGGAGTGGTGGGTGAGCAGTTCTTC. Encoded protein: CASSPQNLAGVVGEQFF.

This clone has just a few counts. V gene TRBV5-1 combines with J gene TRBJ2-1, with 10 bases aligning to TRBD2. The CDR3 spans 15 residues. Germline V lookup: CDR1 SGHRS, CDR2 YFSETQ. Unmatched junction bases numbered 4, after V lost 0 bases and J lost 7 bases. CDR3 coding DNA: TGCGCCAGCAGCTTGGAGCCTAGCGGGAGTAATGAGCAGTTCTTC. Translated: CASSLEPSGSNEQFF.

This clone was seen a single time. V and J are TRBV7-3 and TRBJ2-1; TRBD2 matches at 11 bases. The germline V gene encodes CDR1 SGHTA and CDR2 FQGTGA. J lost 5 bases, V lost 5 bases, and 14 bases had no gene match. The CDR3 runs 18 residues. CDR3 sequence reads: CASSRTLPGLAVNNEQFF. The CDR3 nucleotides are TGTGCCAGCAGCCGAACCCTCCCGGGACTAGCGGTAAACAATGAGCAGTTCTTC.

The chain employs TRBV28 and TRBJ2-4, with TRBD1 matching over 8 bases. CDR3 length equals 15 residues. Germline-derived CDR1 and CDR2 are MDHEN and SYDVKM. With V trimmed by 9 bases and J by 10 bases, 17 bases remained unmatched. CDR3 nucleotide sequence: TGTGCCAGTAGCCCTCATCGGGGACAGGTACAAATTCAGTACTTC. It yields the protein CASSPHRGQVQIQYF.

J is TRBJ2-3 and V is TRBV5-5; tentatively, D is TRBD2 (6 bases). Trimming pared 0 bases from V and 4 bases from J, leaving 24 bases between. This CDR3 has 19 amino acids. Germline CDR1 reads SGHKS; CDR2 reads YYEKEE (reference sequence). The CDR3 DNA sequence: TGTGCCAGCAGCTTGGGGGGGTCCCCGCTAGCGAGGGTGGCAGATACGCAGTATTTT. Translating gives CASSLGGSPLARVADTQYF.

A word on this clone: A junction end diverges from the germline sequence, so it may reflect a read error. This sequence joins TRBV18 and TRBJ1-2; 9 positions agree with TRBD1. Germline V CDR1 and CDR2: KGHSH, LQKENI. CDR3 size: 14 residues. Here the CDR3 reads CANSPSDRGGGYTF. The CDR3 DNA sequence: TGTGCCAACTCACCCTCGGACAGGGGCGGGGGCTACACCTTC.

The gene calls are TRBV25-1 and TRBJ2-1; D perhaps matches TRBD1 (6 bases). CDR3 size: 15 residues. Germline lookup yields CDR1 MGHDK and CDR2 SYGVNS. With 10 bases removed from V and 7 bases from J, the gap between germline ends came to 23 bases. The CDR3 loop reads CANPSNRAPGNEQFF. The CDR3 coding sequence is TGTGCCAACCCATCTAACAGGGCTCCGGGTAATGAGCAGTTCTTC.

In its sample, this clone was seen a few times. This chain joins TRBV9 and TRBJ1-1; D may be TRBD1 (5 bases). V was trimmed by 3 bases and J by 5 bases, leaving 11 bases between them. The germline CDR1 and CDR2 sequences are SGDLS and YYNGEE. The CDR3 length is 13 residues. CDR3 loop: CASSGQSGTEAFF. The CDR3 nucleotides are TGTGCCAGCAGCGGACAGTCGGGGACTGAAGCTTTCTTT.

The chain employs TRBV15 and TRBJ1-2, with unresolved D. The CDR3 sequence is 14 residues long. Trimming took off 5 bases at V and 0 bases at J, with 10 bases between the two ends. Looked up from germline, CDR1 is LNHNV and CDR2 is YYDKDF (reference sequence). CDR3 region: CATSLPLSNYGYTF. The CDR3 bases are TGTGCCACCAGCCTCCCTTTATCTAACTATGGCTACACCTTC.

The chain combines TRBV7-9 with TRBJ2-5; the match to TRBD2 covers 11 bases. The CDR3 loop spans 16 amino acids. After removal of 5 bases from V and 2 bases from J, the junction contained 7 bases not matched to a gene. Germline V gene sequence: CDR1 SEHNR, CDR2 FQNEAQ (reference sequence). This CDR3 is CASSNSLAGGQETQYF. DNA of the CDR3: TGTGCCAGCAGCAACAGCCTAGCGGGAGGACAAGAGACCCAGTACTTC. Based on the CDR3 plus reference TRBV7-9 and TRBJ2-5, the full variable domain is DTGVSQNPRHKITKRGQNVTFRCDPISEHNRLYWYRQTLGQGPEFLTYFQNEAQLEKSRLLSDRFSAERPKGSFSTLEIQRTEQGDSAMYLCASSNSLAGGQETQYFGPGTRLLVL.

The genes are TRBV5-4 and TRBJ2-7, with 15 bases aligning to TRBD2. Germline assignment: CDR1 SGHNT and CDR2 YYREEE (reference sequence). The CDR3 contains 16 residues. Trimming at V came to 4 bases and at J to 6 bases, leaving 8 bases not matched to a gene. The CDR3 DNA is TGTGCCAGCAGCACGGGGACTAGCGGGAGGAGGGGCGAGCAGTACTTC. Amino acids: CASSTGTSGRRGEQYF. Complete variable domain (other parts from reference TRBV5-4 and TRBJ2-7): ETGVTQSPTHLIKTRGQQVTLRCSSQSGHNTVSWYQQALGQGPQFIFQYYREEENGRGNFPPRFSGLQFPNYSSELNVNALELDDSALYLCASSTGTSGRRGEQYFGPGTRLTVT.

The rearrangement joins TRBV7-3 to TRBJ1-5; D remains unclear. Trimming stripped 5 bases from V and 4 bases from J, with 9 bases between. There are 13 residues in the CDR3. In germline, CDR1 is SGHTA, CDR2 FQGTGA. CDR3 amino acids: CASSLGPNQPQHF. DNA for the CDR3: TGTGCCAGCAGCCTCGGGCCAAATCAGCCCCAGCATTTT. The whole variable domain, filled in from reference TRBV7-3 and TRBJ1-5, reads GAGVSQTPSNKVTEKGKYVELRCDPISGHTALYWYRQSLGQGPEFLIYFQGTGAADDSGLPNDRFFAVRPEGSVSTLKIQRTERGDSAVYLCASSLGPNQPQHFGDGTRLSIL.

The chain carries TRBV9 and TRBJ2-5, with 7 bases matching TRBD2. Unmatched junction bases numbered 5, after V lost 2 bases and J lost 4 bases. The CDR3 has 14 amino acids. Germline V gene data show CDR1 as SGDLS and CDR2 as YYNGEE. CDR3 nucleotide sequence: TGTGCCAGCAGCGTGGGGGGAGGGTCAGAGACCCAGTACTTC. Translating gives CASSVGGGSETQYF. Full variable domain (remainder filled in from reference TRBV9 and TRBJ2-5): DSGVTQTPKHLITATGQRVTLRCSPRSGDLSVYWYQQSLDQGLQFLIQYYNGEERAKGNILERFSAQQFPDLHSELNLSSLELGDSALYFCASSVGGGSETQYFGPGTRLLVL.

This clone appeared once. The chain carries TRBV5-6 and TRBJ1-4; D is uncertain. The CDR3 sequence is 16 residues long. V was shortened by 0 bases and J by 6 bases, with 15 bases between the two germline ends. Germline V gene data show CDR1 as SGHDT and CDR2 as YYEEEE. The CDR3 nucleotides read TGTGCCAGCAGCTTGGAGGCTGGGCCGGGAGATGAAAAACTGTTTTTT. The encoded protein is CASSLEAGPGDEKLFF. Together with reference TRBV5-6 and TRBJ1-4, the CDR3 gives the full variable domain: DAGVTQSPTHLIKTRGQQVTLRCSPKSGHDTVSWYQQALGQGPQFIFQYYEEEERQRGNFPDRFSGHQFPNYSSELNVNALLLGDSALYLCASSLEAGPGDEKLFFGSGTQLSVL.

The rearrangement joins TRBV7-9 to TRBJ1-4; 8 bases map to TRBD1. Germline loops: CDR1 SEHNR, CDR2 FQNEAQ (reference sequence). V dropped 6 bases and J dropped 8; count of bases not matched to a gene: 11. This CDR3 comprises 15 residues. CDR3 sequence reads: CASRQAGGRGEKLFF. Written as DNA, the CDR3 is TGTGCCAGCAGACAAGCAGGGGGCCGTGGAGAAAAACTGTTTTTT.

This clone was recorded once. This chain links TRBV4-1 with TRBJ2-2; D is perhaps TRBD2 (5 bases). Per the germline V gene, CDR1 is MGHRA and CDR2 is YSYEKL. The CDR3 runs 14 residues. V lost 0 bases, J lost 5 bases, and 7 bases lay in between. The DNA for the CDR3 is TGCGCCAGCAGCCAAGAGTCGGGGACCGGGGAGCTGTTTTTT. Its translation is CASSQESGTGELFF.

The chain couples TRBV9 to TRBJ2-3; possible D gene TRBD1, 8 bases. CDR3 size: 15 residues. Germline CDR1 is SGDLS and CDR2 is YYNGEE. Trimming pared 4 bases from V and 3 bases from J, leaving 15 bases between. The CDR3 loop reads CASSFDRGGTDTQYF. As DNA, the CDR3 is TGTGCCAGCAGCTTCGACAGGGGAGGGACAGATACGCAGTATTTT.

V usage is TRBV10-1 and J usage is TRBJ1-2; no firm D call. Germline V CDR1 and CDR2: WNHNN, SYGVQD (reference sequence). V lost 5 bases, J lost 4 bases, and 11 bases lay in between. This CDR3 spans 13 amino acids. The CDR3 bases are TGCGCCAGCAGTCTGAACAGAGTCTATGGCTACACCTTC. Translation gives CASSLNRVYGYTF.

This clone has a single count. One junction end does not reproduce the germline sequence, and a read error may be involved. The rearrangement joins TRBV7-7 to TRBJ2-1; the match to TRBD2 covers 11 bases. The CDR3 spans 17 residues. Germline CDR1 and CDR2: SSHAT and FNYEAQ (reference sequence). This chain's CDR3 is CASSLGLAGEGYNEQFF. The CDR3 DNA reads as TGTGCTAGCAGCTTAGGACTAGCGGGCGAGGGGTACAATGAGCAGTTCTTC. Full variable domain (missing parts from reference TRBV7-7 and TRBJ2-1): GAGVSQSPRYKVTKRGQDVTLRCDPISSHATLYWYQQALGQGPEFLTYFNYEAQPDKSGLPSDRFSAERPEGSISTLTIQRTEQRDSAMYRCASSLGLAGEGYNEQFFGPGTRLTVL.

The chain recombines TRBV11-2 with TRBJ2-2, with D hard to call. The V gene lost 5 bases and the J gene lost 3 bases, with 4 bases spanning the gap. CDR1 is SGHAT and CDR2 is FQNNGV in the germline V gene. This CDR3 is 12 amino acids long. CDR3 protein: CASSQDTGELFF. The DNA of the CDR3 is TGTGCCAGCAGCCAAGACACCGGGGAGCTGTTTTTT. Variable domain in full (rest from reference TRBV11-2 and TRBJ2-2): EAGVAQSPRYKIIEKRQSVAFWCNPISGHATLYWYQQILGQGPKLLIQFQNNGVVDDSQLPKDRFSAERLKGVDSTLKIQPAKLEDSAVYLCASSQDTGELFFGEGSRLTVL.

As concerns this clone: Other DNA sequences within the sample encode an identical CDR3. Written as DNA, the CDR3 is TGTGCCAGTAGTAGGGGCTCCTACGAGCAGTACTTC. This gives the protein CASSRGSYEQYF. V is TRBV19 and J is TRBJ2-7; D not resolved. There are 12 residues in the CDR3. Germline V gives CDR1 LNHDA, CDR2 SQIVND (reference sequence). V lost 4 bases, J lost 0 bases, and 4 bases lay in between.

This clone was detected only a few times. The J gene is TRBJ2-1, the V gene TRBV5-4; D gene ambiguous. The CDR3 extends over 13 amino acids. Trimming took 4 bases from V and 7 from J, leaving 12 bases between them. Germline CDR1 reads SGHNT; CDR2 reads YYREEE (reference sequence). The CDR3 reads CASSTEAANEQFF. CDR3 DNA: TGTGCCAGCAGCACCGAGGCCGCGAATGAGCAGTTCTTC.

CDR3 in amino acids: CSVGRTDTQYF. The CDR3 nucleotides are TGCAGCGTTGGAAGAACAGATACGCAGTATTTT. The rearrangement uses TRBV29-1 and TRBJ2-3; no firm D call. The V and J ends lost 4 bases and 3 bases respectively, with 5 bases between them. This CDR3 spans 11 amino acids. The germline V gene has CDR1 SQVTM and CDR2 ANQGSEA.

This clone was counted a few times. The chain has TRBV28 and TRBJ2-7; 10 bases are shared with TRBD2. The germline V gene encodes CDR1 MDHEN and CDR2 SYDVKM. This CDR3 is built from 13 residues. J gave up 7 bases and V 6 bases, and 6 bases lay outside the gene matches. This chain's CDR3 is CASRASGRSEQYF. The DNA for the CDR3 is TGTGCCAGCAGGGCTAGCGGGAGAAGTGAGCAGTACTTC.

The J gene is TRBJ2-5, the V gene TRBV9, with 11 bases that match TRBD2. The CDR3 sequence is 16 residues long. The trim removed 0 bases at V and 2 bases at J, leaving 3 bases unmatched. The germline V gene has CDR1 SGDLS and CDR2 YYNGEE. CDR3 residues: CASSVEGLAVQETQYF. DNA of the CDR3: TGTGCCAGCAGCGTAGAGGGACTAGCGGTACAAGAGACCCAGTACTTC.

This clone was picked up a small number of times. This CDR3 reads CASSLVGTSYNEQFF. CDR3 DNA: TGTGCCAGCAGCTTAGTAGGGACTAGCTACAATGAGCAGTTCTTC. The chain recombines TRBV7-8 with TRBJ2-1, with 8 bases aligning to TRBD2. This CDR3 comprises 15 residues. Germline CDR1 SGHVS, CDR2 FQNEAQ. After removal of 1 base from V and 3 bases from J, the junction contained 2 bases not matched to a gene.

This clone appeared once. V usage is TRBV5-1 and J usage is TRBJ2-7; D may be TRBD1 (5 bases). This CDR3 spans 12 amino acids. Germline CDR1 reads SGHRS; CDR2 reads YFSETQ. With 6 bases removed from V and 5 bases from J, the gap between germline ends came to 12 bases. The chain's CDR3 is CASTRQGDEQYF. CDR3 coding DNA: TGCGCCAGCACCCGGCAGGGCGACGAGCAGTACTTC.